This T cell receptor (beta chain) was sequenced during a study of regulatory T cells in long-lasting Graves disease. Sample time point: newly diagnosed GD, antithyroid drugs for less than 3 months. Extracted RNA from PBMCs served as the source of the TCR library. V trimming: 5 bases; J trimming: 6 bases; junction bases outside the gene matches: 14. This CDR3 spans 17 amino acids. Germline V lookup: CDR1 MNHEY, CDR2 SVGEGT. In this sample, this clonotype turned up a few times. Both iRepertoire HTBI primers and Arm-PCR of CDR3 regions were used to build the TCR beta libraries. TCRdb reanalysed the multiplex PCR reads using MiXCR and keeps one entry per CDR3 protein. This sample has approximately 310,000 distinct CDR3 sequences, with approximately 20% found just once.

The input for sequencing was peripheral blood mononuclear cells (PBMCs), taken at new diagnosis, from a patient treated with antithyroid drugs. The gene calls are TRBV6-2 or TRBV6-3 and TRBJ2-3, with 10 bases aligning to TRBD2. This clonotype was obtained from a female donor with Graves disease. The CDR3 region is CASSGVSGRRRWDTQYF. The CDR3 DNA reads TGTGCCAGCAGTGGCGTTAGCGGGAGGCGCCGGTGGGATACGCAGTATTTT.